This is a list of T cell receptor beta chains from one sample in a study of OX40 agonist ivuxolimab in advanced cancers. This table comes from immunoSEQ multiplex PCR, and its TCRdb copy is limited to in-frame clones, with some not included. The data contain about 91,000 clones, roughly 89% of them seen just once; the ten biggest clones take up under 0.55%. The specimen comprised CD4+ or CD8+ T cells sorted from blood, sampled in a trial of the OX40 agonist ivuxolimab. Receptor source: an adult with an advanced solid tumor such as melanoma, head and neck, liver or kidney cancer. Each CDR3 is given with its conserved first and last residue. Each record gives: D gene, V gene, clone size, J gene, CDR3 protein, CDR3 DNA. D genes are given only for firm matches. Expanded clones are given a class, and other clones once, few, many or no size at all.

D: NA; V: TRBV7-2; size: NA; J: TRBJ2-2; CDR3: CASSLVGWGSGTGELFF; DNA: TGTGCCAGCAGCTTAGTAGGGTGGGGCTCGGGCACCGGGGAGCTGTTTTTT
D: TRBD1; V: TRBV6-6; size: NA; J: TRBJ2-7; CDR3: CASRQGAYEQYF; DNA: TGTGCCAGCAGGCAGGGGGCCTACGAGCAGTACTTC
D: NA; V: TRBV2; size: NA; J: TRBJ1-1; CDR3: CASSEAPPSTGTEAFF; DNA: TGTGCCAGCAGTGAAGCGCCACCCAGCACAGGGACTGAAGCTTTCTTT
D: NA; V: TRBV6-5; size: NA; J: TRBJ1-1; CDR3: CASSVNTEAFF; DNA: TGTGCCAGCTCCGTGAACACTGAAGCTTTCTTT
D: NA; V: TRBV18; size: NA; J: TRBJ1-1; CDR3: CASSPRSAGTEAFF; DNA: TGTGCCAGCTCACCACGGAGCGCGGGCACTGAAGCTTTCTTT
D: NA; V: TRBV7-9; size: NA; J: TRBJ2-5; CDR3: CASSLALGSSGETQYF; DNA: TGTGCCAGCAGCTTAGCGCTAGGCAGTAGCGGAGAGACCCAGTACTTC
D: NA; V: TRBV5-1; size: NA; J: TRBJ1-2; CDR3: CASSLSGLVGYGYTF; DNA: TGCGCCAGCAGCTTGTCTGGGTTGGTAGGCTATGGCTACACCTTC
D: TRBD1; V: TRBV11-2; size: NA; J: TRBJ2-7; CDR3: CASRPGQMGDAYEQYF; DNA: TGTGCCAGCAGACCGGGACAGATGGGGGACGCCTACGAGCAGTACTTC
D: NA; V: TRBV6-6; size: once; J: TRBJ1-5; CDR3: CASSYSWTNQPQHF; DNA: TGTGCCAGCAGCTATAGTTGGACCAATCAGCCCCAGCATTTT
D: TRBD2; V: TRBV7-2; size: NA; J: TRBJ2-3; CDR3: CASSLAESRTDTQYF; DNA: TGTGCCAGCAGCCTAGCGGAAAGTCGCACAGATACGCAGTATTTT
D: NA; V: TRBV10-2; size: NA; J: TRBJ1-5; CDR3: CASSGTGQHNQPQHF; DNA: TGCGCCAGCAGTGGGACTGGACAGCACAATCAGCCCCAGCATTTT
D: NA; V: TRBV30; size: NA; J: TRBJ2-3; CDR3: CAPKAFPSTDTQYF; DNA: TGTGCCCCGAAGGCGTTCCCTAGCACAGATACGCAGTATTTT
D: NA; V: TRBV10-3; size: NA; J: TRBJ2-1; CDR3: CAISESRAGEEQFF; DNA: TGTGCCATCAGTGAGTCGAGGGCGGGTGAGGAGCAGTTCTTC
D: NA; V: TRBV4-2; size: NA; J: TRBJ1-2; CDR3: CASSQDYREDYGYTF; DNA: TGTGCCAGCAGCCAAGACTACAGGGAGGACTATGGCTACACCTTC
D: TRBD1; V: TRBV12-5; size: few; J: TRBJ1-1; CDR3: CASAHRDRNTEAFF; DNA: TGTGCTAGTGCCCATCGGGACAGGAACACTGAAGCTTTCTTT
D: TRBD1; V: TRBV4-3; size: NA; J: TRBJ1-2; CDR3: CASSPNDREVVGYTF; DNA: TGCGCCAGCAGCCCGAACGACAGGGAGGTGGTTGGCTACACCTTC
D: NA; V: TRBV14; size: once; J: TRBJ2-3; CDR3: CASSPGGSTDTQYF; DNA: TGTGCCAGCAGCCCAGGCGGCTCCACAGATACGCAGTATTTT
D: NA; V: TRBV19; size: NA; J: TRBJ1-1; CDR3: CASSIRERNTEAFF; DNA: TGTGCCAGTAGTATTCGGGAAAGGAACACTGAAGCTTTCTTT
D: NA; V: TRBV7-9; size: NA; J: TRBJ1-5; CDR3: CASSPTGNQPQHF; DNA: TGTGCCAGCAGCCCGACAGGTAATCAGCCCCAGCATTTT
D: NA; V: TRBV27; size: NA; J: TRBJ2-7; CDR3: CASSYFFSLTEQYF; DNA: TGTGCCAGCAGTTACTTCTTCAGCCTTACAGAGCAGTACTTC
D: NA; V: TRBV7-2; size: NA; J: TRBJ1-1; CDR3: CASSFSAMNTEAFF; DNA: TGTGCCAGCAGCTTTTCCGCGATGAACACTGAAGCTTTCTTT
D: NA; V: TRBV18; size: once; J: TRBJ2-1; CDR3: CASSPGQSSYNEQFF; DNA: TGTGCCAGCTCACCCGGACAGAGCTCCTACAATGAGCAGTTCTTC
D: NA; V: TRBV5-1; size: NA; J: TRBJ1-4; CDR3: CASSSRSGVGEKLFF; DNA: TGCGCCAGCAGCTCGCGGTCCGGTGTCGGTGAAAAACTGTTTTTT
D: NA; V: TRBV28; size: once; J: TRBJ1-6; CDR3: CASSSHREHPSPLHF; DNA: TGTGCCAGCAGTTCCCACAGGGAACATCCTTCACCCCTCCACTTT
D: NA; V: TRBV6-5; size: NA; J: TRBJ1-5; CDR3: CASRGTVSQPQHF; DNA: TGTGCCAGCAGGGGGACGGTAAGTCAGCCCCAGCATTTT
D: NA; V: TRBV28; size: NA; J: TRBJ2-7; CDR3: CASSLTARVSEQYF; DNA: TGTGCCAGCAGTTTGACGGCGCGGGTCAGCGAGCAGTACTTC
D: NA; V: TRBV5-4; size: NA; J: TRBJ2-7; CDR3: CASSQVYGVSYEQYF; DNA: TGTGCCAGCAGCCAGGTCTATGGGGTCTCCTACGAGCAGTACTTC
D: TRBD1; V: TRBV7-9; size: NA; J: TRBJ1-5; CDR3: CASTGQINQPQHF; DNA: TGTGCCAGCACGGGACAGATCAATCAGCCCCAGCATTTT
D: NA; V: TRBV5-1; size: NA; J: TRBJ1-1; CDR3: CASSLMGQNTEAFF; DNA: TGCGCCAGCAGCTTGATGGGACAGAACACTGAAGCTTTCTTT
D: NA; V: TRBV9; size: NA; J: TRBJ2-5; CDR3: CASSRDIQETQYF; DNA: TGTGCCAGCAGCCGGGACATCCAAGAGACCCAGTACTTC
D: NA; V: TRBV11-1; size: NA; J: TRBJ1-2; CDR3: CASRPTPDYGYTF; DNA: TGTGCCAGCAGGCCAACCCCCGACTATGGCTACACCTTC
D: TRBD1; V: TRBV7-9; size: NA; J: TRBJ1-3; CDR3: CASSGGTGGNTIYF; DNA: TGTGCCAGCAGCGGAGGGACAGGCGGAAACACCATATATTTT
D: NA; V: TRBV6-1; size: NA; J: TRBJ2-1; CDR3: CASSGQTWGAYNEQFF; DNA: TGTGCCAGCAGTGGGCAGACGTGGGGGGCTTACAATGAGCAGTTCTTC
D: NA; V: TRBV5-6; size: NA; J: TRBJ1-6; CDR3: CASSPGTAGSYNSPLHF; DNA: TGTGCCAGCAGCCCCGGGACTGCAGGCTCCTATAATTCACCCCTCCACTTT
D: NA; V: TRBV6-1; size: NA; J: TRBJ1-4; CDR3: CASRQPPDRKLFF; DNA: TGTGCCAGCAGACAGCCCCCGGATCGAAAACTGTTTTTT
D: NA; V: TRBV5-6; size: NA; J: TRBJ1-2; CDR3: CASSYGSNPRGYTF; DNA: TGTGCCAGCAGCTACGGGTCCAATCCAAGAGGCTACACCTTC
D: TRBD1; V: TRBV19; size: once; J: TRBJ2-7; CDR3: CASSTNRGRTPYEQYF; DNA: TGTGCCAGTAGTACTAACAGGGGGCGTACCCCCTACGAGCAGTACTTC
D: TRBD1; V: TRBV2; size: NA; J: TRBJ1-4; CDR3: CASSVTRDSQRFF; DNA: TGTGCCAGCAGTGTAACCCGGGACAGCCAAAGGTTTTTT
D: TRBD1; V: TRBV5-1; size: NA; J: TRBJ2-7; CDR3: CASSLAPGQNYEQYF; DNA: TGCGCCAGCAGCTTGGCCCCGGGACAGAACTACGAGCAGTACTTC
D: TRBD2; V: TRBV6-6; size: NA; J: TRBJ2-3; CDR3: CASSLHGGSDTQYF; DNA: TGTGCCAGCAGTTTACACGGGGGGTCAGATACGCAGTATTTT
D: TRBD1; V: TRBV9; size: NA; J: TRBJ1-1; CDR3: CASSTGGTEAFF; DNA: TGTGCCAGCAGTACAGGGGGCACTGAAGCTTTCTTT
D: NA; V: TRBV5-6; size: NA; J: TRBJ1-2; CDR3: CASSQRQRPHYGYTF; DNA: TGTGCCAGCAGCCAACGACAGCGCCCTCACTATGGCTACACCTTC
D: NA; V: TRBV6-5; size: NA; J: TRBJ2-7; CDR3: CASSYSYRSVANEQYF; DNA: TGTGCCAGCAGTTACTCGTACAGGTCTGTAGCCAACGAGCAGTACTTC
D: NA; V: TRBV6-1; size: NA; J: TRBJ2-5; CDR3: CASSAGDSVETQYF; DNA: TGTGCCAGCAGTGCCGGGGATTCGGTAGAGACCCAGTACTTC
D: TRBD1; V: TRBV10-3; size: once; J: TRBJ1-2; CDR3: CAISGGQGRQGYTF; DNA: TGTGCCATCAGTGGGGGACAGGGGAGGCAAGGCTACACCTTC
D: NA; V: TRBV4-1; size: NA; J: TRBJ1-4; CDR3: CASSQGNEKLFF; DNA: TGCGCCAGTTCCCAGGGAAATGAAAAACTGTTTTTT
D: NA; V: TRBV5-1; size: NA; J: TRBJ1-3; CDR3: CASSPDVDTIYF; DNA: TGCGCCAGCAGCCCTGATGTAGACACCATATATTTT
D: TRBD1; V: TRBV5-1; size: NA; J: TRBJ1-1; CDR3: CASRRDSNTEAFF; DNA: TGCGCCAGCAGAAGGGACAGTAACACTGAAGCTTTCTTT
D: NA; V: TRBV6-1; size: NA; J: TRBJ1-5; CDR3: CASYRGQGSNQPQHF; DNA: TGTGCCAGTTACCGGGGGCAAGGGAGCAATCAGCCCCAGCATTTT
D: NA; V: TRBV2; size: NA; J: TRBJ1-2; CDR3: CASRGGANYGYTF; DNA: TGTGCCAGCAGGGGGGGGGCGAACTATGGCTACACCTTC
D: NA; V: TRBV2; size: NA; J: TRBJ1-6; CDR3: CASKTSSPLHF; DNA: TGTGCCAGCAAGACAAGCTCACCCCTCCACTTT